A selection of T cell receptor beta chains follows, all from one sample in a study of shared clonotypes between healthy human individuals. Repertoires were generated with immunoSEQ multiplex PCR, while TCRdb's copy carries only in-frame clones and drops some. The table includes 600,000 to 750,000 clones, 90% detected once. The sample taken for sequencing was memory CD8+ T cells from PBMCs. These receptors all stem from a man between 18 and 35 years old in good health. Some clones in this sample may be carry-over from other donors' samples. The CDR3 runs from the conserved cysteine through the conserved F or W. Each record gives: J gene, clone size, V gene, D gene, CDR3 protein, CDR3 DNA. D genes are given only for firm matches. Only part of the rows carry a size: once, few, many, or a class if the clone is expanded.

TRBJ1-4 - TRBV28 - CASSFFVSIGYVNEKLFF TGTGCCAGCAGTTTTTTTGTTTCCATAGGCTACGTAAATGAAAAACTGTTTTTT
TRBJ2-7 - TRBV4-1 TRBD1 CASSQDRGQILYEQYF TGCGCCAGCAGCCAAGATAGGGGGCAAATTCTCTACGAGCAGTACTTC
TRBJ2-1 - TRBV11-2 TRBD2 CASTPREGGSYNEQFF TGTGCCAGCACCCCTCGGGAGGGAGGGTCCTACAATGAGCAGTTCTTC
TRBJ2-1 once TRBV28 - CASSEGTELANEQFF TGTGCCAGCAGTGAAGGGACGGAACTGGCCAATGAGCAGTTCTTC
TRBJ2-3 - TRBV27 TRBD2 CASSLVAGAFGGTDTQYF TGTGCCAGCAGTTTAGTGGCGGGAGCTTTCGGGGGGACAGATACGCAGTATTTT
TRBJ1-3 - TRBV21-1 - CASSKGRANSGNTIYF TGTGCCAGCAGCAAAGGCAGGGCTAACTCTGGAAACACCATATATTTT
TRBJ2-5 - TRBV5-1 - CASSLDLVRPGIETQYF TGCGCCAGCAGCTTGGATTTGGTCAGGCCAGGGATAGAGACCCAGTACTTC
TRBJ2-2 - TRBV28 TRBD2 CASRPVRLISGGGELFF TGTGCCAGCAGACCCGTTAGACTCATTAGCGGGGGCGGGGAGCTGTTTTTT
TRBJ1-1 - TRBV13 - CASSLGGAGDTEAFF TGTGCCAGCAGCTTAGGTGGGGCAGGGGACACTGAAGCTTTCTTT
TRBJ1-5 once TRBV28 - CAILRAGKSNQPQHF TGTGCCATACTACGGGCAGGGAAGAGCAATCAGCCCCAGCATTTT
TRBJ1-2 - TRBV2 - CASSGRRSINYGYTF TGTGCCAGCAGCGGTCGACGGAGTATAAACTATGGCTACACCTTC
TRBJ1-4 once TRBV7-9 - CASSPGQNEKLFF TGTGCCAGCAGCCCCGGGCAGAATGAAAAACTGTTTTTT
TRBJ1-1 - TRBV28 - CASQDHMNTEAFF TGTGCCAGTCAGGATCACATGAACACTGAAGCTTTCTTT
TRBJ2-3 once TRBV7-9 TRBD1 CASSLAYTGGTQADTQYF TGTGCCAGCAGCTTAGCGTATACAGGGGGCACTCAGGCGGATACGCAGTATTTT
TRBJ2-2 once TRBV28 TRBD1 CASRPTGGPTGELFF TGTGCCAGCAGGCCTACAGGGGGCCCTACCGGGGAGCTGTTTTTT
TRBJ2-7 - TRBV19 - CASSMGGYEQYF TGTGCCAGTAGCATGGGCGGCTACGAGCAGTACTTC
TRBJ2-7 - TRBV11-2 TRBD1 CASSSPSRTGTYEQYF TGTGCCAGCAGCTCTCCCTCCAGGACAGGTACCTACGAGCAGTACTTC
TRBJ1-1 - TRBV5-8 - CASSLEGNTEAFF TGTGCCAGCAGCTTGGAGGGGAACACTGAAGCTTTCTTT
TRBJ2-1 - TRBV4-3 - CASSQEFRSSYNEQFF TGCGCCAGCAGCCAAGAATTCCGGAGCTCCTACAATGAGCAGTTCTTC
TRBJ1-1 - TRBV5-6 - CASRLKTIGLVVDTEAFF TGTGCCAGCAGGCTGAAGACAATAGGTTTGGTTGTGGACACTGAAGCTTTCTTT
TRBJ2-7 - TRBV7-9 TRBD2 CASSSGLAGGQEQYF TGTGCCAGCAGCTCGGGACTAGCGGGAGGTCAAGAGCAGTACTTC
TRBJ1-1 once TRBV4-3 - CASSQDLRNTEAFF TGCGCCAGCAGCCAAGATTTAAGGAACACTGAAGCTTTCTTT
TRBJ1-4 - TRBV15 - CATSSSPRPREKLFF TGTGCCACCAGCTCCAGTCCCAGACCACGGGAAAAACTGTTTTTT
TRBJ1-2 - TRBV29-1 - CSVEDNGYTF TGCAGCGTTGAAGACAATGGCTACACCTTC
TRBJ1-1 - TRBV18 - CASSPLPGRLNTEAFF TGTGCCAGCTCACCTTTACCGGGACGGTTGAACACTGAAGCTTTCTTT
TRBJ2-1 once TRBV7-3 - CASSTGPRAEQFF TGTGCCAGCAGCACGGGTCCTCGCGCTGAGCAGTTCTTC
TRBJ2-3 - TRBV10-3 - CAYAPQLASTDTQYF TGTGCCTATGCTCCTCAGCTTGCTAGCACAGATACGCAGTATTTT
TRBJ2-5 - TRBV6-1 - CASSSRVAPVETQYF TGTGCCAGCAGCTCCCGCGTGGCTCCTGTAGAGACCCAGTACTTC
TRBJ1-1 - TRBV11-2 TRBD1 CASSLNRGGIEAFF TGTGCCAGCAGCCTGAACAGGGGGGGGATTGAAGCTTTCTTT
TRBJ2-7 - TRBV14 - CASSQEFGYEQYF TGTGCCAGCAGCCAAGAGTTTGGGTACGAGCAGTACTTC
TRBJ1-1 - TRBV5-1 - CASSSYDWTLNTEAFF TGCGCCAGCAGCTCGTATGATTGGACTTTGAACACTGAAGCTTTCTTT
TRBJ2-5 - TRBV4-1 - CASSQDSGTEAVKTQYF TGCGCCAGCAGCCAAGACTCCGGGACGGAGGCTGTGAAGACCCAGTACTTC
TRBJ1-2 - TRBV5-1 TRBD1 CASSFGRLQTGDLGDYGYTF TGCGCCAGCAGCTTCGGTCGCCTGCAAACAGGGGACTTAGGCGACTATGGCTACACCTTC
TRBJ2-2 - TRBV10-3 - CAISEGSGELFF TGTGCCATCAGTGAGGGCAGCGGGGAGCTGTTTTTT
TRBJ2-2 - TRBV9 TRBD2 CASSAGGTSSAGELFF TGTGCCAGCAGCGCCGGGGGGACTAGCTCTGCCGGGGAGCTGTTTTTT
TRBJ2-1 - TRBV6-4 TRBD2 CASSVGLAGLSYNEQFF TGTGCCAGCAGTGTCGGACTAGCGGGTTTATCCTACAATGAGCAGTTCTTC
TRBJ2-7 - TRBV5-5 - CASSLDRTQYEQYF TGTGCCAGCAGCTTAGACAGGACGCAATACGAGCAGTACTTC
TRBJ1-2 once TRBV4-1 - CASSQVGQSYGYTF TGCGCCAGTAGCCAAGTAGGGCAGAGCTATGGCTACACCTTC
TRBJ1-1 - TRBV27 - CASWGLLNTEAFF TGTGCCAGCTGGGGTCTCTTGAACACTGAAGCTTTCTTT
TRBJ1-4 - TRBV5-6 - CASSFTPHTTNEKLFF TGTGCCAGCAGCTTCACTCCGCACACAACTAATGAAAAACTGTTTTTT
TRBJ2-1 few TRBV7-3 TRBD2 CASSSLAGGYNEQFF TGTGCCAGCAGCTCCCTTGCGGGAGGGTACAATGAGCAGTTCTTC
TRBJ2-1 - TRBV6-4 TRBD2 CASSDHPAGGFSYNEQFF TGTGCCAGCAGTGATCATCCTGCGGGAGGGTTTTCCTACAATGAGCAGTTCTTC
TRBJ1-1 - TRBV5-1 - CASSLGSLVPNTEAFF TGCGCCAGCAGCTTGGGGAGTCTAGTGCCTAACACTGAAGCTTTCTTT
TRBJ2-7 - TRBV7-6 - CASSLALDYEQYF TGTGCCAGCAGCTTAGCGCTTGACTACGAGCAGTACTTC
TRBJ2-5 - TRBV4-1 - CASSHPAGGSSFQETQYF TGCGCCAGCAGCCATCCCGCGGGTGGCAGCTCCTTTCAAGAGACCCAGTACTTC
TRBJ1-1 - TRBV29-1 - CSARDTSNTEAFF TGCAGCGCTAGGGACACTAGTAACACTGAAGCTTTCTTT
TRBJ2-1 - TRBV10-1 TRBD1 CASSRDRANEQFF TGCGCCAGCAGCCGGGACAGGGCCAATGAGCAGTTCTTC
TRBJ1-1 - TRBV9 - CASSPQGSNEAFF TGTGCCAGCAGCCCTCAAGGGTCGAATGAAGCTTTCTTT
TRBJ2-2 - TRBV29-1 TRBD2 CSVLAGETGELFF TGCAGCGTTCTAGCGGGAGAAACCGGGGAGCTGTTTTTT